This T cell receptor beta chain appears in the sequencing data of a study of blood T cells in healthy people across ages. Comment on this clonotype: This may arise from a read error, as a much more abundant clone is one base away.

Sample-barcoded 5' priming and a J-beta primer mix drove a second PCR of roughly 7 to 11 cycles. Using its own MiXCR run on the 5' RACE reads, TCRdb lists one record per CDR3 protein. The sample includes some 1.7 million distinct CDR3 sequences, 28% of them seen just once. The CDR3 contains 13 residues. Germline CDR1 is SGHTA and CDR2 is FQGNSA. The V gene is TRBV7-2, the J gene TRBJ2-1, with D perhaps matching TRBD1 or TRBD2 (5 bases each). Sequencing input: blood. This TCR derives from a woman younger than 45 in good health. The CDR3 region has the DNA TGTGCCAGCAGCTGGGGGTCCTGCAATGAGCAGTTCTTC. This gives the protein CASSWGSCNEQFF.